The 3 T cell receptor beta chains listed next were all sequenced from one sample in a study of blood T cell repertoires in COVID-19. The data were produced by immunoSEQ multiplex PCR, yet TCRdb's version contains in-frame clones alone and is incomplete. The sample consists of almost 250,000 clones, around nine tenths of them appearing once. The sample comprised PBMCs or T cells enriched from blood (not recorded which). The receptors derive from a woman aged 50 to 60 who had recovered from COVID-19.

This rearrangement joins TRBV3-1 (or the pseudogene TRBV3-2) to TRBJ1-6, with D perhaps TRBD1 (6 bases). The germline V gene encodes CDR1 LGHDT and CDR2 YNNKEL (reference sequence). The CDR3 has 14 amino acids. V lost 6 bases, J lost 10 bases, and 16 bases lay in between. CDR3 DNA: TGTGCCAGCAGAAAGGGGGGGTTAGGATCACCCCTCCACTTT. Its translation: CASRKGGLGSPLHF.

The DNA of the CDR3 is TGTGCCAGCAGAACTAGCGGGAAGCCCACAGATACGCAGTATTTT. This sequence encodes CASRTSGKPTDTQYF. This chain joins TRBV2 and TRBJ2-3; TRBD2 aligns across 10 bases. The CDR3 is made up of 15 amino acids. Germline V gene sequence: CDR1 SNHLY, CDR2 FYNNEI. Trimming at V came to 6 bases and at J to 2 bases, leaving 5 bases not matched to a gene.

In this sample, this clone turned up once. The chain combines TRBV27 with TRBJ2-2, with a possible D match to TRBD2 (6 bases). V lost 5 bases to trimming and J lost 4 bases, with 11 bases between them. The length of the CDR3 is 14 residues. The V gene's germline CDR1 is MNHEY and CDR2 SMNVEV (reference sequence). Written as DNA, the CDR3 is TGTGCCAGCAGTCGTAGGGAGGCCACCGGGGAGCTGTTTTTT. Translated: CASSRREATGELFF.